This passage covers 31 T cell receptor beta chains from one sample sequenced in a study of Graves' ophthalmopathy and Graves' hyperthyroidism. Researchers took RNA transcripts and amplified TCR beta CDR3 regions from them. The library came from an HTBI-primed first-round RT-PCR and a second-round multiplex PCR. TCRdb used MiXCR to reprocess the multiplex PCR reads, holding one entry per CDR3 protein. The table records almost 400,000 distinct CDR3 sequences, approximately 20% of them present only once. Sequences were obtained from peripheral blood. The receptors were gathered from a woman aged 18-29 years with Graves' ophthalmopathy.

This clonotype showed up many times. The rearrangement links TRBV7-2 to TRBJ2-7; D could derive from TRBD1 or TRBD2 (5 bases each). The CDR3 has 14 residues. The germline V and J ends were trimmed by 5 bases and 2 bases, with 13 bases remaining between them. Germline lookup yields CDR1 SGHTA and CDR2 FQGNSA. The CDR3 reads CASSPRPGPYEQYF. The CDR3 DNA reads as TGTGCCAGCAGCCCAAGGCCGGGGCCCTACGAGCAGTACTTC.

The sample holds a few counts of this clonotype. The J gene is TRBJ2-7, the V gene TRBV6-2 or TRBV6-3; D unresolved. The CDR3 is 12 residues long. CDR1 and CDR2 from the germline V gene are MNHEY and SVGEGT. V lost 4 bases to trimming and J lost 5 bases, with 9 bases between them. CDR3: CASSSPADEQYF. The CDR3 DNA reads TGTGCCAGCAGTTCGCCAGCAGACGAGCAGTACTTC.

This clonotype was counted at least ten times. This chain connects TRBV19 to TRBJ2-4, with D perhaps TRBD2 (6 bases). The V gene's germline CDR1 is LNHDA and CDR2 SQIVND (reference sequence). V lost 1 base, J lost 1 base, and 23 bases lay in between. The CDR3 spans 20 residues. The CDR3 sequence is CASSIGIQGGEYGAKNIQYF. The CDR3 nucleotides are TGTGCCAGTAGTATAGGGATTCAGGGCGGGGAGTATGGGGCCAAAAACATTCAGTACTTC. Supplemented by reference TRBV19 and TRBJ2-4, the full variable domain reads DGGITQSPKYLFRKEGQNVTLSCEQNLNHDAMYWYRQDPGQGLRLIYYSQIVNDFQKGDIAEGYSVSREKKESFPLTVTSAQKNPTAFYLCASSIGIQGGEYGAKNIQYFGAGTRLSVL.

The chain combines TRBV30 with TRBJ1-5; D unresolved. Trimming took 0 bases from V and 5 from J, leaving 8 bases between them. The CDR3 loop spans 13 amino acids. Germline assignment: CDR1 GTSNPN and CDR2 SVGIG (reference sequence). The CDR3 protein is CAWSVQVDQPQHF. CDR3 DNA sequence: TGTGCCTGGAGTGTGCAGGTCGATCAGCCCCAGCATTTT.

The chain carries TRBV25-1 and TRBJ1-2, with D uncertain. The germline V and J ends were trimmed by 2 bases and 0 bases, with 7 bases remaining between them. Germline CDR1 MGHDK, CDR2 SYGVNS. CDR3 length: 14 residues. CDR3 in DNA: TGTGCCAGCAGTGAAACGGTCGCTAACTATGGCTACACCTTC. This translates into CASSETVANYGYTF.

In its sample, this clonotype was seen many times. The chain carries TRBV5-1 and TRBJ1-5; D is undetermined. Looked up from germline, CDR1 is SGHRS and CDR2 is YFSETQ. Deletions cut 0 bases from V and 5 bases from J, with 12 bases between. CDR3 size: 15 residues. CDR3: CASSLGSGPYQPQHF. The CDR3 DNA reads as TGCGCCAGCAGCTTGGGGTCAGGACCTTATCAGCCCCAGCATTTT.

This clonotype was counted many times. CDR3 in amino acids: CASRSPDRRRELFF. The CDR3 DNA is TGTGCCAGTAGGTCCCCCGACCGCCGGAGGGAGCTGTTTTTT. The J gene is TRBJ2-2, the V gene TRBV19; no clear D gene. CDR3 length equals 14 residues. Trimming shortened V by 6 bases and J by 9 bases, and 17 bases separated the two germline ends. In germline, CDR1 is LNHDA, CDR2 SQIVND (reference sequence).

This clonotype was picked up many times. A much larger clonotype is one base distant, so this may be a read error. V usage is TRBV7-2 and J usage is TRBJ2-1; D gene uncertain. CDR1 is SGHTA, CDR2 FQGNSA, per germline. The CDR3 length is 10 residues. CDR3 region: CANSHPGQFF. In DNA form, the CDR3 reads TGTGCCAACAGCCACCCTGGGCAGTTCTTC.

Many counts were recorded for this clonotype. The genes are TRBV30 and TRBJ1-5; 7 bases align to TRBD1. The V gene end was trimmed by 0 bases and the J gene end by 0 bases; junction bases not matched to a gene: 8. CDR3 size: 17 residues. Germline values: CDR1 GTSNPN, CDR2 SVGIG (reference sequence). CDR3 sequence: CAWSVEGGSGSNQPQHF. DNA of the CDR3: TGTGCCTGGAGTGTTGAAGGGGGCTCAGGTAGCAATCAGCCCCAGCATTTT. Based on the CDR3 plus reference TRBV30 and TRBJ1-5, the full variable domain is SQTIHQWPATLVQPVGSPLSLECTVEGTSNPNLYWYRQAAGRGLQLLFYSVGIGQISSEVPQNLSASRPQDRQFILSSKKLLLSDSGFYLCAWSVEGGSGSNQPQHFGDGTRLSIL.

This clonotype was counted ten times or more. This chain links TRBV24-1 with TRBJ2-7; 8 bases match TRBD2. This CDR3 is built from 14 residues. The germline CDR1 and CDR2 sequences are KGHDR and SFDVKD. J lost 1 base, V lost 6 bases, and 4 bases had no gene match. CDR3 amino acids: CATSKSGSSYEQYF. The CDR3 bases are TGTGCCACCAGTAAAAGCGGGAGTTCCTACGAGCAGTACTTC.

This clonotype was counted many times. This chain connects TRBV6-2 or TRBV6-3 to TRBJ2-4; D not resolved. The CDR3 is made up of 16 amino acids. The V end was cut by 2 bases, the J end by 0 bases, with 11 bases between. From germline, CDR1 is MNHEY and CDR2 SVGEGT. CDR3 DNA sequence: TGTGCCAGCAGTTACGTAAGAAACCGAGCCAAAAACATTCAGTACTTC. It is translated as CASSYVRNRAKNIQYF.

This clonotype was recorded at least ten times. The V call is TRBV28, the J call TRBJ2-6; 9 nucleotides line up with TRBD1. With V trimmed by 6 bases and J by 4 bases, 7 bases remained unmatched. The CDR3 covers 16 residues. Germline loops: CDR1 MDHEN, CDR2 SYDVKM. In DNA form, the CDR3 reads TGTGCCAGCAGCACAGGGGGCGCGGCCGGGGCCAACGTCCTGACTTTC. This codes for CASSTGGAAGANVLTF.

This clonotype occurred many times. The chain joins TRBV27 to TRBJ1-1, with unresolved D. Germline CDR1 and CDR2: MNHEY and SMNVEV (reference sequence). V dropped 6 bases and J dropped 1 base, with 9 bases sitting between them. The CDR3 length is 13 residues. CDR3 region: CASRHNANTEAFF. CDR3 in DNA: TGTGCCAGCAGACACAATGCGAACACTGAAGCTTTCTTT.

The sample holds many counts of this clonotype. The CDR3 protein is CAWSVAGANVLTF. DNA of the CDR3: TGTGCCTGGAGTGTAGCTGGGGCCAACGTCCTGACTTTC. This rearrangement joins TRBV30 to TRBJ2-6; D gene unclear. CDR3 length: 13 amino acids. Trimming pared 0 bases from V and 2 bases from J, leaving 2 bases between. Looked up from germline, CDR1 is GTSNPN and CDR2 is SVGIG (reference sequence).

This clonotype was counted at least ten times. The J gene is TRBJ1-5, the V gene TRBV6-1, with 8 bases aligning to TRBD1. CDR1 is MNHNS, CDR2 SASEGT, per germline. The CDR3 sequence is 17 residues long. J was trimmed by 2 bases and V by 4 bases; bases with no gene match: 10. Here the CDR3 DNA reads TGTGCCAGCAGTGGTAACCTTGACAGGGGTGGCAATCAGCCCCAGCATTTT. It translates to CASSGNLDRGGNQPQHF.

The rearrangement uses TRBV18 and TRBJ2-7, with D possibly matching TRBD1 (6 bases). The CDR3 has 15 residues. V lost 4 bases and J 3 bases, leaving 16 bases between the germline ends. Germline values: CDR1 KGHSH, CDR2 LQKENI. CDR3 sequence (DNA): TGTGCCAGCTCACACTCCGGAACAGGGAACTACGAGCAGTACTTC. Translated, it gives CASSHSGTGNYEQYF.

This clonotype was detected ten times or more. J is TRBJ1-1 and V is TRBV28; D gene unclear. The V end lost 7 bases, the J end lost 10 bases, and 13 bases lay between the germline ends. Looked up from germline, CDR1 is MDHEN and CDR2 is SYDVKM. CDR3 length: 11 amino acids. The CDR3 protein is CASTLPGVAFF. DNA of the CDR3: TGTGCCAGCACTCTCCCTGGAGTAGCTTTCTTT.

This clonotype has ten or more counts. This chain links TRBV10-2 with TRBJ1-5; 11 bases are a match to TRBD1. Trimming removed 0 bases from V and 4 bases from J; junction bases left unmatched: 5. Germline values: CDR1 WSHSY, CDR2 SAAADI. The CDR3 has 17 residues. In DNA, the CDR3 is TGCGCCAGCAGTGAGTCCTGGACAGGGGGCGGAAATCAGCCCCAGCATTTT. It encodes CASSESWTGGGNQPQHF.

Many counts were recorded for this clonotype. CDR3 bases: TGTGCCAGCAGACCCTCAAGGATGGGCAGGCAGTACTTC. Amino acids: CASRPSRMGRQYF. The V call is TRBV28, the J call TRBJ2-7; D ambiguous. Trimming left V 6 bases short and J 9 bases short, with 18 bases between. This CDR3 has 13 amino acids. Germline values: CDR1 MDHEN, CDR2 SYDVKM.

This clonotype was detected many times. The J gene is TRBJ1-1, the V gene TRBV11-3, with a tentative D call TRBD1 (5 bases). V lost 1 base and J 6 bases, leaving 9 bases between the germline ends. The CDR3 is 13 residues long. The germline V gene has CDR1 SGHNT and CDR2 YENEEA. Here the CDR3 DNA reads TGTGCCAGCAGCTTAGTGATGGGGGCTGAAGCTTTCTTT. Translated: CASSLVMGAEAFF.

This clonotype was counted at least ten times. This chain connects TRBV6-5 to TRBJ2-7; 11 bases are shared with TRBD2. This CDR3 is 13 amino acids long. Germline CDR1 is MNHEY and CDR2 is SVGAGI. CDR3 nucleotide sequence: TGTGCCAGCAGTACGGGACCTAGCGGGAGGCCCCATGTC. This translates into CASSTGPSGRPHV.

This clonotype was recorded at least ten times. The chain has TRBV7-2 and TRBJ2-2, with 10 bases that match TRBD1. Germline V gene sequence: CDR1 SGHTA, CDR2 FQGNSA. V was pared by 5 bases and J by 7 bases, with 4 bases of the junction left unmatched. The CDR3 extends over 14 amino acids. CDR3 loop: CASSPGTGDGELFF. The CDR3 coding sequence is TGTGCCAGCAGCCCGGGGACAGGGGACGGGGAGCTGTTTTTT. Looking up the rest from reference TRBV7-2 and TRBJ2-2 gives the full variable domain: GAGVSQSPSNKVTEKGKDVELRCDPISGHTALYWYRQSLGQGLEFLIYFQGNSAPDKSGLPSDRFSAERTGGSVSTLTIQRTQQEDSAVYLCASSPGTGDGELFFGEGSRLTVL.

This clonotype was picked up many times. The chain couples TRBV28 to TRBJ2-7; a weak D match, TRBD2 (6 bases). The CDR3 loop spans 12 amino acids. Trimming left V 6 bases short and J 3 bases short, with 9 bases between. Germline assignment: CDR1 MDHEN and CDR2 SYDVKM. CDR3 coding DNA: TGTGCCAGCAGGAGTAGCGGCTACGAGCAGTACTTC. This encodes CASRSSGYEQYF.

This clonotype turned up a few times. The chain recombines TRBV6-5 with TRBJ1-1, with D possibly matching TRBD1 (5 bases). The V gene lost 5 bases and the J gene lost 1 base, with 14 bases spanning the gap. Germline CDR1 is MNHEY and CDR2 is SVGAGI. The CDR3 contains 15 residues. The CDR3 DNA reads as TGTGCCAGCAGTCACACGGGACTACGGAACACTGAAGCTTTCTTT. Residues: CASSHTGLRNTEAFF.

In this sample, this clonotype turned up many times. The rearrangement uses TRBV30 and TRBJ2-6; D is perhaps TRBD1 (5 bases). The CDR3 runs to 15 residues. The germline gives CDR1 GTSNPN, CDR2 SVGIG (reference sequence). V was clipped by 1 base and J by 4 bases, with 11 bases between them. CDR3: CAWSEGVWGANVLTF. CDR3 nucleotide sequence: TGTGCCTGGAGTGAAGGGGTCTGGGGGGCCAACGTCCTGACTTTC.

This rearrangement joins TRBV12-3 or TRBV12-4 to TRBJ2-2, with 7 bases that match TRBD2. J lost 5 bases, V lost 6 bases, and 6 bases had no gene match. CDR3 length: 14 residues. CDR3 nucleotides: TGTGCCAGCAGCCAGCTAGCGGAAACCGGGGAGCTGTTTTTT. This codes for CASSQLAETGELFF.

This clonotype was detected ten times or more. The V and J genes are TRBV28 and TRBJ1-4, with D tentatively TRBD1 (5 bases). The V end was cut by 6 bases, the J end by 8 bases, with 10 bases between. CDR3 length equals 12 residues. The V gene's germline CDR1 is MDHEN and CDR2 SYDVKM. The CDR3, as DNA: TGTGCCAGCAGAGAGGGGCGGGAAAAACTGTTTTTT. It encodes CASREGREKLFF.

This rearrangement joins TRBV6-5 to TRBJ2-7; 14 bases match TRBD2. The CDR3 is 15 residues long. The ends lost 0 bases at V and 7 bases at J; junction bases unmatched: 2. Germline V CDR1 and CDR2: MNHEY, SVGAGI. The CDR3 here is CASSYSTSGREEQYF. DNA for the CDR3: TGTGCCAGCAGTTACTCGACTAGCGGGAGGGAAGAGCAGTACTTC.

This clonotype was observed a few times. The chain carries TRBV18 and TRBJ2-7; 7 bases line up with TRBD1. Germline V CDR1 and CDR2: KGHSH, LQKENI. The length of the CDR3 is 12 residues. The V and J ends lost 6 bases and 7 bases, in that order; junction bases with no gene match: 6. The CDR3 loop reads CASSQGQFEQYF. In nucleotides, the CDR3 is TGTGCCAGCTCGCAGGGACAGTTTGAGCAGTACTTC.

This clonotype has ten or more counts. The CDR3 region is CASSPARQQETQYF. Written as DNA, the CDR3 is TGTGCCAGCAGTCCGGCCAGGCAACAAGAGACCCAGTACTTC. The chain links TRBV27 to TRBJ2-5; unclear D gene. This CDR3 contains 14 residues. V dropped 5 bases and J dropped 2 bases, with 12 bases sitting between them. Germline lookup yields CDR1 MNHEY and CDR2 SMNVEV (reference sequence).

This chain connects TRBV7-3 to TRBJ2-5; 7 bases are a match to TRBD1. The CDR3 contains 13 residues. Germline loops: CDR1 SGHTA, CDR2 FQGTGA. With V trimmed by 11 bases and J by 1 base, 7 bases remained unmatched. The CDR3 sequence is CAELGQLQETQYF. The CDR3 nucleotides read TGTGCCGAGCTGGGACAGCTCCAAGAGACCCAGTACTTC.